The sequence of this T cell receptor beta chain was determined in a study of blood T cells in healthy people across ages (dated by TCRdb to the mid-2010s). The study in broad terms: In model experiments, roughly one uniquely barcoded TCR beta cDNA molecule per two T cells was captured by template switching. The study analyzed two additional independent replicas of 1 million unique cDNA reads from the same blood draw for two donors, one aged 18 to 30 and one aged 80 or older. Donors of different ages were randomly distributed across sequencing lanes to avoid experimental bias. The donors were split into four age groups: young (average around 15 years), middle-aged (39), aged (more than 60) and long-lived (approximately 80). Age-related changes in TCR beta repertoire diversity were measured in the study by deep sequencing normalized with unique cDNA molecular identifiers. The paper's findings and limits, for the study overall: Bulk unsorted PBMC profiling prevented conclusive comparison of naive and antigen-experienced compartments. Compared with the aged group, the long-lived group had more naive CD4+ T cells, fewer expanded clones and increased TCR diversity, a pattern suggesting age selection. As age increased, observed TCR beta diversity per million T cells dropped in a roughly linear way, and a significant reduction was already evident by age roughly 36. Because donor CMV infection status was unknown, age-related changes in expanded clonotypes were potentially confounded. There was a strong correlation between observed TCR beta diversity and the percentage of naive T cells measured by flow cytometry. Estimates of total diversity based on one million sequenced T cells were considered lower bounds and underestimates.

The donors were roughly 38 Caucasian individuals from Russia, aged roughly 6 to 90 years, who were systemically healthy. Each donor gave ten milliliters of peripheral blood, collected into EDTA-treated Vacutainer tubes. Ficoll-Paque density-gradient centrifugation was used to isolate PBMCs, with at least 7 million per sample. Total RNA, at least 5 micrograms per sample, was extracted from PBMCs with Trizol reagent. For every donor, an aliquot of PBMCs went through flow cytometry to measure the percentages of naive CD45RAhigh/CD27high T cells. V is shortened by 6 bases, J by 2 bases, and the region joining them spans 14 bases. From its cysteine to its phenylalanine, the CDR3 spans 14 amino acids. Only CDR3 DNA is held: 42 bases, read in frame from base 1. CDR1 and CDR2 are read off the germline V gene as SNHLY and FYNNEI. Libraries were prepared through 5' RACE. TCRdb names Illumina HiSeq 2500 as the instrument used. A second roughly 6 to 11 cycle PCR used a sample-barcoded 5' primer and a J-beta primer mix. A template-switch 5' adaptor carrying 12 random nucleotides introduced a unique molecular identifier onto each TCR beta cDNA molecule. Each sample yielded at least 3 million CDR3-containing paired-end reads. All of the RNA was converted into first-strand cDNA using the Mint cDNA synthesis kit, with a TRBC-specific oligonucleotide serving as the primer. After uracil-DNA glycosylase treatment, a first 18-cycle PCR used universal primers M1SS and BC2_uni_R on all cDNA. Per the authors' processing: For normalization, 1 million high-quality reads, each with a distinct molecular identifier, were randomly selected from each sample. Reads sharing molecular identifiers were discarded rather than binned into consensus sequences. MiTCR, run with a Q25 quality threshold and the strictest error-elimination algorithm, handled CDR3 identification, clonotype clustering and error correction. A nonparametric unseen species model with Euler transformation was used to estimate lower-bound total TCR beta diversity. In-frame beta chains were kept once TCRdb had trimmed the public reads at Q25 with fastp and called clones with MiXCR. Every distinct CDR3 protein forms one entry, paired with its most common genes and DNA. The V and J calls and clone size are TCRdb's, not the authors'. In all, the sample holds over 600,000 distinct CDR3 sequences, and about half of those were seen once. The ten largest account for 18% of the sample.

With respect to this clonotype: The target of this receptor is not known. Base qualities are not provided; no much larger clone lies one nucleotide away.

Sequencing was carried out using blood. The receptor's source is a man older than 75 in good health. Here the chain combines TRBV2 and TRBJ2-7, and possibly TRBD2, on 5 matching bases. The CDR3 protein is CASREEAGTYEQYF. In nucleotides, the sequence is TGTGCCAGCAGGGAGGAGGCTGGAACCTACGAGCAGTACTTC.